This T cell receptor (beta chain) stems from a study of blood T cell repertoires in COVID-19. Study-level background: Sites in the United States, Italy and Spain provided acute and convalescent COVID-19 samples. Nucleic acid was either cDNA or gDNA, and it came from T cells, B-cell-depleted T cells, or PBMCs.

The age range of participants was about 18 to 100 years, with residence in under 25 US areas. CDR1 and CDR2 from the germline V gene are SNHLY and FYNNEI. J lost 9 bases, V lost 6 bases, and 14 bases had no gene match. The CDR3 totals 16 residues. Sequencing used immunoSEQ multiplex PCR; TCRdb keeps in-frame clones, though not all of them. The sample has around 390,000 clones; just under 90% are singletons. This receptor was identified in a woman aged 45-65 years who had recovered from COVID-19. The source material was PBMCs or T cells enriched from blood (not recorded which). This rearrangement joins TRBV2 to TRBJ1-6; TRBD1 matches at 7 bases. The CDR3 bases are TGTGCCAGCAGGAAGGGGGAACAGGGGCGTACTTCACCCCTCCACTTT. Translating gives CASRKGEQGRTSPLHF.